The 3 T cell receptor beta chains listed next were all sequenced from one sample in a study of blood T cell repertoires in COVID-19 (TCRdb year 2020). The receptor library was made with the immunoSEQ multiplex PCR assay. As stored in TCRdb, this immuneACCESS dataset retains in-frame rearrangements with V and J assigned. A fraction of the clones does not appear; measured against another copy, unresolved V genes explain less than half of the discrepancy, and the remainder lacks a known reason. The sample includes fewer than 450,000 clones, with about 88% observed a single time. Of the sample, around 1.2% is held by the ten largest clones. Source material: PBMCs or T cells enriched from blood (not recorded which). Receptor source: a woman younger than 35 who had recovered from COVID-19.

This rearrangement joins TRBV18 to TRBJ1-6; no firm D call. This CDR3 is built from 14 residues. Looked up from germline, CDR1 is KGHSH and CDR2 is LQKENI. V was pared by 3 bases and J by 4 bases, with 7 bases between. The CDR3 sequence: CASSPANYNSPLHF. The CDR3 region has the DNA TGTGCCAGCTCACCGGCCAATTATAATTCACCCCTCCACTTT.

The chain carries TRBV3-1 (or the pseudogene TRBV3-2) and TRBJ1-4; unclear D gene. The V gene lost 3 bases and the J gene lost 10 bases, with 9 bases spanning the gap. Germline V gives CDR1 LGHDT, CDR2 YNNKEL (reference sequence). This CDR3 spans 12 amino acids. Here the CDR3 DNA reads TGTGCCAGCAGCCAGAATACGGGAAAACTGTTTTTT. Its protein product is CASSQNTGKLFF.

The rearrangement uses TRBV30 and TRBJ1-2, with D possibly TRBD1 on 5 matching bases. This CDR3 is 13 amino acids long. Looked up from germline, CDR1 is GTSNPN and CDR2 is SVGIG (reference sequence). Trimming shortened V by 0 bases and J by 3 bases, and 8 bases separated the two germline ends. The CDR3 region is CAWSVGDYYGYTF. The DNA for the CDR3 is TGTGCCTGGAGTGTAGGGGATTACTATGGCTACACCTTC.